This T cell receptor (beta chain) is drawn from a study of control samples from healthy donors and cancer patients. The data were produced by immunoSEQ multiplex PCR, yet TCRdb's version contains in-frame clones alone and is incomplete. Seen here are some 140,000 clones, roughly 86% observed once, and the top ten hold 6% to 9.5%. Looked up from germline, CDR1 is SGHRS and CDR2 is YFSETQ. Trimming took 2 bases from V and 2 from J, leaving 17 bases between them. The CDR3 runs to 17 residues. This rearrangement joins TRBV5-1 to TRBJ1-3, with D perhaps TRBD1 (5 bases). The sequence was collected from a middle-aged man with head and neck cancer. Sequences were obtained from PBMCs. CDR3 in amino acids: CASSFNPPGDAGNTIYF. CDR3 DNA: TGCGCCAGCAGCTTCAACCCCCCGGGGGATGCTGGAAACACCATATATTTT.